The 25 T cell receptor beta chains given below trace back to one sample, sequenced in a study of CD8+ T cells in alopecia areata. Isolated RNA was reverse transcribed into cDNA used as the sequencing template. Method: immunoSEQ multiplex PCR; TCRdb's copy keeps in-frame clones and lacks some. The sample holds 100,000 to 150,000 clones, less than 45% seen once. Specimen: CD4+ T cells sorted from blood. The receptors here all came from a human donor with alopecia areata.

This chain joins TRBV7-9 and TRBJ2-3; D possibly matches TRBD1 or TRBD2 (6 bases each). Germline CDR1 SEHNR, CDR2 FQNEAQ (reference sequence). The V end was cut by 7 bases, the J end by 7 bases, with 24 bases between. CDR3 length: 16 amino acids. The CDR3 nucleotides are TGTGCCAGCAACCAAAGAAGGGGGGCCCTAGAGAATACGCAGTATTTT. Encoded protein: CASNQRRGALENTQYF.

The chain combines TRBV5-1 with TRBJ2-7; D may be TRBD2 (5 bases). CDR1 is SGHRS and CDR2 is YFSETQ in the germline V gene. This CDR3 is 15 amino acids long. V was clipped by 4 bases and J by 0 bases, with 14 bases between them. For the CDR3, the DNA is TGCGCCAGCAGCCTGGCAGCGGCAATCTCCTACGAGCAGTACTTC. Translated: CASSLAAAISYEQYF.

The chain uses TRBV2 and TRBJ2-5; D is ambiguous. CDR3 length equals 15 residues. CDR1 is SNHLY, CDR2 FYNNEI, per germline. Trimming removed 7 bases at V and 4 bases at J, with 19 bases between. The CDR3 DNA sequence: TGTGCCAGCACGTTCGGGTCGGCTTCGTCAGAGACCCAGTACTTC. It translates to CASTFGSASSETQYF.

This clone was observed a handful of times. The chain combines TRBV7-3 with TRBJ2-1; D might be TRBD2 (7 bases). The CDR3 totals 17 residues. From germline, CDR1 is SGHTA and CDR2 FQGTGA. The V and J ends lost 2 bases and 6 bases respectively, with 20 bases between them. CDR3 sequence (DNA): TGTGCCAGCAGCTTATACGGGGGGCGTTGGCGGGCCAATGAGCAGTTCTTC. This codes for CASSLYGGRWRANEQFF.

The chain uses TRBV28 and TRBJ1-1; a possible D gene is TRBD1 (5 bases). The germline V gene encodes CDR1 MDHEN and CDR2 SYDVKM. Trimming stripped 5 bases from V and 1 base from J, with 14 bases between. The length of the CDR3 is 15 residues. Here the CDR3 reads CASSPPGQANTEAFF. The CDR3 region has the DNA TGTGCCAGCAGTCCTCCAGGGCAGGCGAACACTGAAGCTTTCTTT.

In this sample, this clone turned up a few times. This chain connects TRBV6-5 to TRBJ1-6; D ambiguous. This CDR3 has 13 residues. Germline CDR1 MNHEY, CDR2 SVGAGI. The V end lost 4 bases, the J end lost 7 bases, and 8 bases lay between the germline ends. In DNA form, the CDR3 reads TGTGCCAGCAGTTCTGGAGGGAATTCACCCCTCCACTTT. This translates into CASSSGGNSPLHF.

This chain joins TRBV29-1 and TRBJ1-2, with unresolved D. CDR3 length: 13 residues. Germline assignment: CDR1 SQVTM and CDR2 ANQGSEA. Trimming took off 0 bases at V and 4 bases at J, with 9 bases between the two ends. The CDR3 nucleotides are TGCAGCGTTGAAGACCGGCAGACCTATGGCTACACCTTC. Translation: CSVEDRQTYGYTF.

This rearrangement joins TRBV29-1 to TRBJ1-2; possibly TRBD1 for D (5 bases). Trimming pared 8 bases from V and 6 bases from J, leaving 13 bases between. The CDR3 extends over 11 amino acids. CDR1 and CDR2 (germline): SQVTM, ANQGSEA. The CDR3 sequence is CSSTMGDGYTF. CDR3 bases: TGCAGCTCCACGATGGGGGATGGCTACACCTTC.

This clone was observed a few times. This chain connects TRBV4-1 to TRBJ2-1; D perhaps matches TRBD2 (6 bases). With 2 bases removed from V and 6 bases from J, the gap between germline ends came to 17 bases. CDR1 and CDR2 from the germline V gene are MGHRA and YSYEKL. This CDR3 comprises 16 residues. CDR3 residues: CASSQPGTRTINEQFF. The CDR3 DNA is TGCGCCAGCAGCCAACCCGGGACTCGGACAATCAATGAGCAGTTCTTC.

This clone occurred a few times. In nucleotides, the CDR3 is TGTGCCAGCAGCTCCCTCACGGGGCGGGGTTACTACAATGAGCAGTTCTTC. Encoded protein: CASSSLTGRGYYNEQFF. The rearrangement links TRBV7-9 to TRBJ2-1, with D possibly being TRBD2 (6 bases). The V gene lost 4 bases and the J gene lost 3 bases, with 19 bases spanning the gap. The CDR3 is 17 residues long. In germline, CDR1 is SEHNR, CDR2 FQNEAQ (reference sequence). The full variable domain, its missing parts supplied by reference TRBV7-9 and TRBJ2-1, is DTGVSQNPRHKITKRGQNVTFRCDPISEHNRLYWYRQTLGQGPEFLTYFQNEAQLEKSRLLSDRFSAERPKGSFSTLEIQRTEQGDSAMYLCASSSLTGRGYYNEQFFGPGTRLTVL.

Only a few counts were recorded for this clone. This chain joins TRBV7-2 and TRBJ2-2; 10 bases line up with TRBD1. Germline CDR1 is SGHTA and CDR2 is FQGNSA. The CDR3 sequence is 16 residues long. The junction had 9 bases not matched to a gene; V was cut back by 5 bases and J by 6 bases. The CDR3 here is CASSPPGQGKAGELFF. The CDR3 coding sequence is TGTGCCAGCAGCCCCCCGGGACAGGGGAAGGCCGGGGAGCTGTTTTTT.

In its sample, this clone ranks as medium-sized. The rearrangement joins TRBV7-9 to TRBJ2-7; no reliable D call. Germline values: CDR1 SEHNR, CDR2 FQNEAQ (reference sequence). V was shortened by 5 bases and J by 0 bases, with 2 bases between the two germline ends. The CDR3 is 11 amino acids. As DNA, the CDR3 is TGTGCCAGCAGCCGCTCCTACGAGCAGTACTTC. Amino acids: CASSRSYEQYF.

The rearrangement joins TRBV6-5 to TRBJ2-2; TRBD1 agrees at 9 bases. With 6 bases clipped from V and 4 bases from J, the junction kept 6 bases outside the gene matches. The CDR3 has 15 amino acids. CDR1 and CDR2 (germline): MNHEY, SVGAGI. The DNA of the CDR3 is TGTGCCAGCAGGTCGGACAGGGGATTCACCGGGGAGCTGTTTTTT. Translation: CASRSDRGFTGELFF.

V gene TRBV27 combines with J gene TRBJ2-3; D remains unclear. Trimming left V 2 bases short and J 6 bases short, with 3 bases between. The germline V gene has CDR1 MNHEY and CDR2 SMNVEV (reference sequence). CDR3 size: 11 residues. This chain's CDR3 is CASSLGDTQYF. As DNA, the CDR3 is TGTGCCAGCAGTTTAGGTGATACGCAGTATTTT.

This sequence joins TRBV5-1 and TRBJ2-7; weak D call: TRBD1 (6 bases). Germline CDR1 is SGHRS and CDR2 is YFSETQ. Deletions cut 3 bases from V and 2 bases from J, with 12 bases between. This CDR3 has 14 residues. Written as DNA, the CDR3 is TGCGCCAGCAGCTCCCAGCAGGGGACCTACGAGCAGTACTTC. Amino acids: CASSSQQGTYEQYF.

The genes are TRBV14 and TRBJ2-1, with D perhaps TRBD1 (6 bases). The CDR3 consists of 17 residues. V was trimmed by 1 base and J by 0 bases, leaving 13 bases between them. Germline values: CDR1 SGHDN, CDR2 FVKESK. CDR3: CASSQVAGTRSYNEQFF. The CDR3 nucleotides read TGTGCCAGCAGCCAAGTTGCTGGGACACGCTCCTACAATGAGCAGTTCTTC. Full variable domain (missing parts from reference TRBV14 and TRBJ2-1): EAGVTQFPSHSVIEKGQTVTLRCDPISGHDNLYWYRRVMGKEIKFLLHFVKESKQDESGMPNNRFLAERTGGTYSTLKVQPAELEDSGVYFCASSQVAGTRSYNEQFFGPGTRLTVL.

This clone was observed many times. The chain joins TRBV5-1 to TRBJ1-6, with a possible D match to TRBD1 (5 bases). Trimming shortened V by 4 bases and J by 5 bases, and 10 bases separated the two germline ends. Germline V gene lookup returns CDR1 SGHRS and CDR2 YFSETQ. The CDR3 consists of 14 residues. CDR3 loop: CASSRGRDNSPLHF. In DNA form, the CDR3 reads TGCGCCAGCAGCCGCGGCAGGGATAATTCACCCCTCCACTTT.

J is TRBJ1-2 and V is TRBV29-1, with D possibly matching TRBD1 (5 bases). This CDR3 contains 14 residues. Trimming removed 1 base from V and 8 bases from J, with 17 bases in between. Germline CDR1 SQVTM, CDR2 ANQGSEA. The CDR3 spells CSVEVGGAAGGYTF. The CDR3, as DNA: TGCAGCGTTGAAGTTGGTGGGGCAGCAGGCGGCTACACCTTC.

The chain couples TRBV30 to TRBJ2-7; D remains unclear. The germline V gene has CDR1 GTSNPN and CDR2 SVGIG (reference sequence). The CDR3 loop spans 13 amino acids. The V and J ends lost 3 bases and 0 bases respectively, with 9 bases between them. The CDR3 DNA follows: TGTGCCTGGAGAGACTGGAACTCCTACGAGCAGTACTTC. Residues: CAWRDWNSYEQYF.

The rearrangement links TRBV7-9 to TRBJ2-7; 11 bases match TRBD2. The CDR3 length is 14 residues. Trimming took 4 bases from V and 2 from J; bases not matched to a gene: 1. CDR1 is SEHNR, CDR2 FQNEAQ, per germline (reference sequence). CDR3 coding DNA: TGTGCCAGCAGCTCGACTAGCGGGGCCTACGAGCAGTACTTC. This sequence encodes CASSSTSGAYEQYF.

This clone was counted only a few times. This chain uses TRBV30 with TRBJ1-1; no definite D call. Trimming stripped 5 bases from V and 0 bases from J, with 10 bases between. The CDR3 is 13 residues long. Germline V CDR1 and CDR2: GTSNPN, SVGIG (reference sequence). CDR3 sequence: CAWLRLMNTEAFF. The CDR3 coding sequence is TGTGCCTGGCTGCGTTTGATGAACACTGAAGCTTTCTTT.

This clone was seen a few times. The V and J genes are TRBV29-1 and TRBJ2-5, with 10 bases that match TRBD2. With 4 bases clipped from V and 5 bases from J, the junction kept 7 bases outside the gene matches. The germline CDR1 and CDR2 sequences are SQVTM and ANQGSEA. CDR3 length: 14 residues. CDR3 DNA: TGCAGCGTTGGGGGAGGGACTAGCGCGGAGACCCAGTACTTC. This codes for CSVGGGTSAETQYF.

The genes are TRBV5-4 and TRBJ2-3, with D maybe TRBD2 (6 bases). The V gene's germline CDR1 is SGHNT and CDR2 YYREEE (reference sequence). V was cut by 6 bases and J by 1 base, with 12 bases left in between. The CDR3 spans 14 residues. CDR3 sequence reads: CASKGGERTDTQYF. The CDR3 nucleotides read TGTGCCAGCAAAGGCGGGGAACGCACAGATACGCAGTATTTT.

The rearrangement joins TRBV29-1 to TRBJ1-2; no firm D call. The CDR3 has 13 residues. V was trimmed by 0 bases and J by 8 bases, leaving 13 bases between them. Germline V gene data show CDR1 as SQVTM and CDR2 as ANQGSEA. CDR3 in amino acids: CSVEEPTGEGYTF. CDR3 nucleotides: TGCAGCGTTGAAGAGCCTACTGGGGAGGGCTACACCTTC.

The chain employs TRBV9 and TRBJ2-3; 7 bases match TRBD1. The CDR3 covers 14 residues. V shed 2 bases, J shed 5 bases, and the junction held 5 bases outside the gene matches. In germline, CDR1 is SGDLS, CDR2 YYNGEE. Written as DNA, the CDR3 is TGTGCCAGCAGCGTCCAGACAGGGTTAGATACGCAGTATTTT. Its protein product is CASSVQTGLDTQYF.